The 14 T cell receptor beta chains below were found in one sample sequenced in a study of preoperative IRX-2 immunotherapy in early breast cancer. The sample's treatment: preoperative locoregional IRX-2 cytokine immunotherapy. Assay: immunoSEQ multiplex PCR; the TCRdb copy retains only in-frame clones and omits some. The sample shows about 45,000 clones, 77% of them seen only once. The material sequenced was tumor tissue, taken after IRX-2 immunotherapy. The origin of the receptors is a human donor with breast cancer.

The chain joins TRBV7-1 to TRBJ2-7; TRBD2 matches 8 bases. TRBV7-1 is treated as an ORF (open reading frame) with a function not yet certain. The CDR3 extends over 14 amino acids. V shed 5 bases, J shed 3 bases, and the junction held 6 bases outside the gene matches. CDR3 region: CASSPGGVNYEQYF. CDR3 bases: TGTGCCAGCAGCCCGGGAGGGGTTAACTACGAGCAGTACTTC.

Only a few counts were recorded for this clone. The chain links TRBV6-8 to TRBJ2-7; D remains ambiguous. V was pared by 0 bases and J by 2 bases, with 8 bases between. Germline-derived CDR1 and CDR2 are MNHGY and SAAAGT. This CDR3 region has 14 residues. The CDR3 sequence: CASSYSQAAYEQYF. Written as DNA, the CDR3 is TGTGCCAGCAGTTACTCGCAGGCGGCCTACGAGCAGTACTTC.

This clone turned up a few times. This chain joins TRBV7-6 and TRBJ2-7, with 7 bases lining up with TRBD2. Germline CDR1 and CDR2: SGHVS and FNYEAQ. This CDR3 is built from 15 residues. J lost 3 bases, V lost 1 base, and 6 bases had no gene match. DNA of the CDR3: TGTGCCAGCAGCTTAGTGAGGACTAGTAGCTACGAGCAGTACTTC. This encodes CASSLVRTSSYEQYF.

This clone was detected only once. This chain links TRBV18 with TRBJ1-1; unclear D gene. Germline V gene lookup returns CDR1 KGHSH and CDR2 LQKENI. The CDR3 runs to 13 residues. Deletions cut 0 bases from V and 5 bases from J, with 7 bases between. The CDR3 DNA reads as TGTGCCAGCTCACCACCTCCGGGGACTGAAGCTTTCTTT. Its translation: CASSPPPGTEAFF. Full variable domain (remainder filled in from reference TRBV18 and TRBJ1-1): NAGVMQNPRHLVRRRGQEARLRCSPMKGHSHVYWYRQLPEEGLKFMVYLQKENIIDESGMPKERFSAEFPKEGPSILRIQQVVRGDSAAYFCASSPPPGTEAFFGQGTRLTVV.

V is TRBV18 and J is TRBJ1-5; the D gene is possibly TRBD1 (6 bases). The ends were cut back, 3 bases at V and 4 bases at J, with 10 bases in the middle. In germline, CDR1 is KGHSH, CDR2 LQKENI. This CDR3 comprises 14 residues. CDR3 sequence: CASSPKDRNQPQHF. The CDR3 DNA follows: TGTGCCAGCTCACCCAAGGACAGAAATCAGCCCCAGCATTTT.

The genes are TRBV5-1 and TRBJ2-1; 13 nucleotides match TRBD2. With 4 bases clipped from V and 9 bases from J, the junction kept 4 bases outside the gene matches. From germline, CDR1 is SGHRS and CDR2 YFSETQ. The CDR3 is 14 amino acids. The CDR3 loop reads CASSGLAGAVEQFF. CDR3 nucleotide sequence: TGCGCCAGCAGCGGACTAGCGGGAGCTGTTGAGCAGTTCTTC.

J is TRBJ2-3 and V is TRBV6-8; tentatively, D is TRBD1 or TRBD2 (7 bases each). Trimming took 7 bases from V and 6 from J, leaving 23 bases between them. Germline assignment: CDR1 MNHGY and CDR2 SAAAGT. The length of the CDR3 is 16 residues. The CDR3 here is CASTHNRGLSYDTQYF. CDR3 nucleotides: TGTGCCAGCACCCACAACAGGGGACTATCCTACGATACGCAGTATTTT.

The CDR3 reads CASSLDSYNEQFF. The DNA of the CDR3 is TGTGCCAGCAGTTTGGACAGCTACAATGAGCAGTTCTTC. The chain recombines TRBV6-8 with TRBJ2-1, with a weak D call TRBD1 (6 bases). V lost 4 bases and J lost 3, with 7 bases in between. In germline, CDR1 is MNHGY, CDR2 SAAAGT. The CDR3 has 13 residues.

J is TRBJ1-1 and V is TRBV18; D call uncertain. Germline V lookup: CDR1 KGHSH, CDR2 LQKENI. The CDR3 contains 14 residues. The V end lost 0 bases, the J end lost 1 base, and 6 bases lay between the germline ends. This chain's CDR3 is CASSPPPGNTEAFF. CDR3 bases: TGTGCCAGCTCACCACCGCCGGGGAACACTGAAGCTTTCTTT.

The chain uses TRBV15 and TRBJ1-5; D gene ambiguous. V dropped 0 bases and J dropped 4 bases, with 10 bases sitting between them. Germline V lookup: CDR1 LNHNV, CDR2 YYDKDF (reference sequence). The CDR3 covers 15 residues. This CDR3 reads CATSRDLGKNQPQHF. CDR3 nucleotides: TGTGCCACCAGCAGAGATTTGGGAAAAAATCAGCCCCAGCATTTT. Complete variable domain (other parts from reference TRBV15 and TRBJ1-5): DAMVIQNPRYQVTQFGKPVTLSCSQTLNHNVMYWYQQKSSQAPKLLFHYYDKDFNNEADTPDNFQSRRPNTSFCFLDIRSPGLGDTAMYLCATSRDLGKNQPQHFGDGTRLSIL.

This chain connects TRBV5-1 to TRBJ2-1; tentative D call: TRBD2 (6 bases). CDR1 SGHRS and CDR2 YFSETQ come from the germline V gene. Trimming removed 3 bases from V and 0 bases from J, with 13 bases in between. CDR3 size: 16 residues. CDR3 bases: TGCGCCAGCAGCTCAAATAGCGGAAGCTCCTACAATGAGCAGTTCTTC. The encoded protein is CASSSNSGSSYNEQFF.

This chain uses TRBV19 with TRBJ2-7; 7 positions agree with TRBD1. V was clipped by 5 bases and J by 2 bases; unmatched bases: 6. The CDR3 is made up of 14 amino acids. Per the germline V gene, CDR1 is LNHDA and CDR2 is SQIVND (reference sequence). The CDR3 protein is CASSSGQATYEQYF. CDR3 DNA: TGTGCCAGTAGTTCCGGACAGGCCACCTACGAGCAGTACTTC.

This clone was counted between two and nine times. This rearrangement joins TRBV11-3 to TRBJ1-5; D is perhaps TRBD1 (5 bases). Germline V gene lookup returns CDR1 SGHNT and CDR2 YENEEA. V gave up 2 bases and J gave up 1 base, with 6 bases separating them. The CDR3 runs to 14 residues. CDR3 loop: CASSLRGSNQPQHF. Written as DNA, the CDR3 is TGTGCCAGCAGCTTAAGGGGCAGCAATCAGCCCCAGCATTTT.

The V and J genes are TRBV18 and TRBJ2-7; D gene uncertain. V was clipped by 3 bases and J by 4 bases, with 7 bases between them. Germline V gene sequence: CDR1 KGHSH, CDR2 LQKENI. CDR3 length: 12 residues. The CDR3 is CASSPSPYEQYF. The CDR3 nucleotides read TGTGCCAGCTCACCGTCTCCGTACGAGCAGTACTTC.